The clone carrying this T cell receptor beta chain was picked up one time. The PCR employed 60 Vbeta primers together with 13 Jbeta primers. Libraries were prepared by immunoSEQ multiplex PCR; TCRdb keeps only in-frame clonotypes and omits some of them. The data hold around 150,000 clones, with around 80% observed a single time. This sample was taken from a study of cytomegalovirus exposure and HLA in healthy donors. Study details: Findings of an earlier analysis included 90 million to 120 million unique TCR beta sequences from 190 million or so T cells. Most donors, approximately 82% of a few hundred genotyped, fell in the Caucasian-associated ancestry cluster. Inside one of the first data releases sat around 85 million unique TCRs taken from HLA-typed donors.

Per germline, CDR1 MDHEN and CDR2 SYDVKM. The ends were cut back, 3 bases at V and 5 bases at J, with 8 bases in the middle. There are 12 residues in the CDR3. This sequence originates from a male donor in good health and CMV-seropositive. The chain carries TRBV28 and TRBJ2-7; D is unclear. The sample comprised PBMCs. CDR3 nucleotides: TGTGCCAGCAGTTTCGCGGCCCACGAGCAGTACTTC. Translated, it gives CASSFAAHEQYF.